These 13 T cell receptor beta chains originate from one sample sequenced in a study of cytomegalovirus exposure and HLA in healthy donors. The PCR made use of 60 Vbeta and 13 Jbeta primers. Libraries were prepared by immunoSEQ multiplex PCR; TCRdb keeps only in-frame clonotypes and omits some of them. The sample consists of 150,000 to 200,000 clones, more than 65% of them appearing once. Sequencing was done on a sample of PBMCs. These receptors all stem from a man aged 18-30 years in good health and CMV-seropositive.

This chain joins TRBV4-1 and TRBJ2-3; D not certain. The CDR3 runs to 14 residues. V lost 6 bases and J lost 5, with 15 bases in between. Germline assignment: CDR1 MGHRA and CDR2 YSYEKL. The CDR3 region is CASRSGSTGDTQYF. CDR3 in DNA: TGCGCCAGCAGATCGGGTAGCACGGGAGATACGCAGTATTTT.

The genes are TRBV27 and TRBJ1-1; TRBD1 aligns across 8 bases. CDR1 is MNHEY and CDR2 is SMNVEV in the germline V gene (reference sequence). The CDR3 extends over 14 amino acids. The V segment lost 5 bases and the J segment 11 bases; nucleotides outside the gene matches: 13. The CDR3 protein is CASSPWTGNMRAFF. CDR3 DNA sequence: TGTGCCAGCAGTCCCTGGACAGGGAATATGAGGGCTTTCTTT.

This clone has more than one count but fewer than ten. The genes are TRBV11-3 and TRBJ1-3; 9 bases match TRBD1. In germline, CDR1 is SGHNT, CDR2 YENEEA. There are 16 residues in the CDR3. J was trimmed by 0 bases and V by 3 bases; bases with no gene match: 3. CDR3 coding DNA: TGTGCCAGCAGCTTGGGACAGGGAGACTCTGGAAACACCATATATTTT. The encoded protein is CASSLGQGDSGNTIYF.

The chain employs TRBV30 and TRBJ2-2, with 12 bases lining up with TRBD1. The CDR3 consists of 17 residues. Germline loops: CDR1 GTSNPN, CDR2 SVGIG (reference sequence). With 4 bases clipped from V and 4 bases from J, the junction kept 10 bases outside the gene matches. CDR3 in amino acids: CAWTARGQGAITGELFF. For the CDR3, the DNA is TGTGCCTGGACCGCTCGGGGACAGGGGGCGATCACCGGGGAGCTGTTTTTT.

This chain uses TRBV6-1 with TRBJ2-2; 9 nucleotides line up with TRBD1. The CDR3 runs to 14 residues. Per the germline V gene, CDR1 is MNHNS and CDR2 is SASEGT. The trim removed 6 bases at V and 1 base at J, leaving 0 bases unmatched. The CDR3 is CASRTGGNTGELFF. The DNA of the CDR3 is TGTGCCAGCAGGACAGGGGGGAACACCGGGGAGCTGTTTTTT.

The V gene is TRBV2, the J gene TRBJ1-6, with D maybe TRBD1 (5 bases). The length of the CDR3 is 14 residues. The germline V gene encodes CDR1 SNHLY and CDR2 FYNNEI. Deletions cut 5 bases from V and 5 bases from J, with 10 bases between. The CDR3 bases are TGTGCCAGCAGTTTTCAGGGTCATAATTCACCCCTCCACTTT. Translated: CASSFQGHNSPLHF.

The CDR3 DNA follows: TGCAGCGTTTTACTGGTCGCGGACGACCGGGGTTATAATGAAAAACTGTTTTTT. Amino acids: CSVLLVADDRGYNEKLFF. The chain joins TRBV29-1 to TRBJ1-4; D is uncertain. This CDR3 spans 18 amino acids. The germline V gene encodes CDR1 SQVTM and CDR2 ANQGSEA. Trimming pared 5 bases from V and 4 bases from J, leaving 26 bases between.

The genes are TRBV7-9 and TRBJ1-5; TRBD1 might be the D (5 bases). The germline CDR1 and CDR2 sequences are SEHNR and FQNEAQ (reference sequence). Trimming shortened V by 1 base and J by 10 bases, and 8 bases separated the two germline ends. CDR3 length: 12 residues. The CDR3: CASSLEGAPQHF. For the CDR3, the DNA is TGTGCCAGCAGCTTAGAAGGGGCACCCCAGCATTTT.

The chain carries TRBV12-5 and TRBJ1-4; possible D gene TRBD1, 6 bases. The CDR3 totals 16 residues. Germline-derived CDR1 and CDR2 are LGHNT and FRNRAP. V was shortened by 0 bases and J by 2 bases, with 10 bases between the two germline ends. CDR3 sequence reads: CASGLVVGATNEKLFF. The CDR3 DNA follows: TGTGCTAGTGGTTTGGTAGTGGGGGCCACTAATGAAAAACTGTTTTTT.

The chain couples TRBV2 to TRBJ1-6; D uncertain. CDR1 and CDR2 from the germline V gene are SNHLY and FYNNEI. V gave up 2 bases and J gave up 10 bases, with 9 bases separating them. The CDR3 runs to 13 residues. The CDR3 is CASSENNGSPLHF. CDR3 in DNA: TGTGCCAGCAGTGAAAACAATGGCTCACCCCTCCACTTT.

This chain links TRBV7-2 with TRBJ1-1; D possibly corresponds to TRBD1 (6 bases). Trimming stripped 1 base from V and 1 base from J, with 10 bases between. Germline V gene sequence: CDR1 SGHTA, CDR2 FQGNSA. This CDR3 is built from 15 residues. The CDR3 DNA sequence: TGTGCCAGCAGCTTAGATCCACAGGGGAACACTGAAGCTTTCTTT. Translation: CASSLDPQGNTEAFF.

Comments on this clone: Other nucleotide sequences in the sample specify the same CDR3. The rearrangement uses TRBV5-1 and TRBJ1-1; TRBD1 matches at 7 bases. Germline lookup yields CDR1 SGHRS and CDR2 YFSETQ. This CDR3 region has 12 residues. J was trimmed by 8 bases and V by 0 bases; bases with no gene match: 1. The DNA for the CDR3 is TGCGCCAGCAGCTTGGACAGGGGCGAAGCTTTCTTT. Its translation: CASSLDRGEAFF.

This sequence joins TRBV7-9 and TRBJ2-1, with TRBD2 identical over 12 bases. The CDR3 length is 16 residues. Germline-derived CDR1 and CDR2 are SEHNR and FQNEAQ (reference sequence). V shed 4 bases, J shed 8 bases, and the junction held 9 bases outside the gene matches. The CDR3 DNA reads as TGTGCCAGCAGCTACTCGGTGACTAGCGGGAGTCATGAGCAGTTCTTC. Its protein product is CASSYSVTSGSHEQFF.